The entry below describes one T cell receptor (beta chain). This record belongs to a study of CD8+CD57+ T cells in acquired aplastic anemia. Whole-study context: Sorted CD4+ and CD8+ cells gave an average of around 3.3 ug of DNA.

Investigators profiled TCR beta VDJ and CDR3 from genomic DNA template. TCRdb reanalysed the reads using MiXCR and keeps one entry per CDR3 protein. The sample contains approximately 200,000 distinct CDR3 sequences, less than 70% of which appear only once. This CDR3 has 17 residues. After removal of 0 bases from V and 3 bases from J, the junction contained 3 bases not matched to a gene. In germline, CDR1 is DFQATT, CDR2 SNEGSKA (reference sequence). The chain recombines TRBV20-1 with TRBJ1-6; 12 bases fit TRBD1. The sample consisted of sorted CD4+, CD8+, or CD8+CD57+ T cells (not recorded which) from PBMCs. The sequence was obtained from a human donor in good health, serving as a control. The CDR3 loop is CSAREGTGGFYNSPLHF. The CDR3 nucleotides are TGCAGTGCTAGAGAAGGGACAGGGGGCTTCTATAATTCACCCCTCCACTTT.